Sequencing of this T cell receptor beta chain was carried out in a study of T-cell reconstitution after alpha-beta-depleted transplantation in children. Unique molecular identifiers were incorporated into the prepared TCRbeta library. Using its own MiXCR run on the PCR reads, TCRdb lists one record per CDR3 protein. The sample gives fewer than 550,000 distinct CDR3 sequences, 8% to 11% of which show up once; about 2% is in the top ten. Overall study findings and caveats: Several hundred expanded graft clones reportedly gave rise to the alpha-beta T cells present about two months after transplant. A year post-transplant, T-cell counts and diversity derived mostly from newly produced T cells.

This clonotype was counted ten times or more. Antigen unknown. CDR1 and CDR2 from the germline V gene are WNHNN and SYGVQD (reference sequence). The V end was cut by 0 bases, the J end by 6 bases, with 15 bases between. The CDR3 spans 15 residues. V usage is TRBV10-1 and J usage is TRBJ2-7, with D perhaps TRBD2 (7 bases). The source is a child aged 2-9 years with inherited bone marrow failure, due to receive a stem cell transplant. The sequences come from PBMCs, collected before TCRalphabeta/CD19-depleted stem cell transplant. CDR3 sequence reads: CASSESRRRGAEQYF. CDR3 sequence (DNA): TGCGCCAGCAGTGAGTCTCGTCGACGGGGGGCCGAGCAGTACTTC.